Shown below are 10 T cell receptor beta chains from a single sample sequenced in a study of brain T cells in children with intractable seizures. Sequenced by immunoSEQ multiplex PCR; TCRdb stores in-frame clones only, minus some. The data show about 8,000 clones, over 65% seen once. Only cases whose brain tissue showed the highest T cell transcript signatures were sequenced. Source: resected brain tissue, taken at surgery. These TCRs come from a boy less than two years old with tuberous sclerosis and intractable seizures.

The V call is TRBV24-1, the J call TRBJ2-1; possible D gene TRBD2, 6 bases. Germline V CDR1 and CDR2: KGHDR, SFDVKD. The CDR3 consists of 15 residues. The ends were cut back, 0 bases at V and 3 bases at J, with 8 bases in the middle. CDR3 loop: CATSDLRRDYNEQFF. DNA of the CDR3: TGTGCCACCAGTGATTTGAGGCGGGACTACAATGAGCAGTTCTTC.

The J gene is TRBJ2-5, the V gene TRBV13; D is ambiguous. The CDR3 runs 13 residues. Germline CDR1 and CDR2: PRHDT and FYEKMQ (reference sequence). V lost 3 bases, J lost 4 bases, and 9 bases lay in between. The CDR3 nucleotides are TGTGCCAGCAGCTTGGGGTCCATAGAGACCCAGTACTTC. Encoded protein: CASSLGSIETQYF.

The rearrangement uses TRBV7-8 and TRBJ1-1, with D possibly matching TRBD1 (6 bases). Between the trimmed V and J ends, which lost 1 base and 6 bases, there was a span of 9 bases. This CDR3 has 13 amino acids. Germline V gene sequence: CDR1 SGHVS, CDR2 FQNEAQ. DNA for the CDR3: TGTGCCAGCAGCTTAGAGGGGGGCCCTGAAGCTTTCTTT. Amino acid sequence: CASSLEGGPEAFF.

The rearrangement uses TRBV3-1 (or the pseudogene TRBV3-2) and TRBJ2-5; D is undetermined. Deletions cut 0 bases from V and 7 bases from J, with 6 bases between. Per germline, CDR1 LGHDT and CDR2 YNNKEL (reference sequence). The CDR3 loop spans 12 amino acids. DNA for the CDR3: TGTGCCAGCAGCCAAGAGTGGGGGACCCAGTACTTC. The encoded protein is CASSQEWGTQYF.

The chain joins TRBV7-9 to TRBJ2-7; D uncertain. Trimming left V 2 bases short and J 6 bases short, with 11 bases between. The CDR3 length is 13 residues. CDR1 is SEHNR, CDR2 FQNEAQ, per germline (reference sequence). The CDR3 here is CASSLTATREQYF. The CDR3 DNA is TGTGCCAGCAGCTTAACCGCTACCCGCGAGCAGTACTTC.

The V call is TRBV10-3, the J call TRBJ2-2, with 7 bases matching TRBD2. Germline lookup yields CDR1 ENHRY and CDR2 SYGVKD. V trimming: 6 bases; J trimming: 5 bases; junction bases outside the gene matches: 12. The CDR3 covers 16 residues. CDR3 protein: CAISDTSAARTGELFF. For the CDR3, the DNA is TGTGCCATCAGCGACACTAGCGCTGCCCGAACCGGGGAGCTGTTTTTT.

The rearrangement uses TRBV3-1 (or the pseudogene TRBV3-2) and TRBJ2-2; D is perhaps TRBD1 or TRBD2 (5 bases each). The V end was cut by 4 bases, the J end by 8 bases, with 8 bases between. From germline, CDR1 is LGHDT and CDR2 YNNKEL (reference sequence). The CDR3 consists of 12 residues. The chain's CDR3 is CASSLGEGELFF. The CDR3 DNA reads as TGTGCCAGCAGCCTAGGGGAGGGGGAGCTGTTTTTT.

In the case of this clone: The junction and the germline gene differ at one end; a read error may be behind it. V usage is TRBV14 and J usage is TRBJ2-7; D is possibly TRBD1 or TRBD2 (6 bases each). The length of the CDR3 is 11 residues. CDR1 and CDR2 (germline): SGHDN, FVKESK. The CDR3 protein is CASSKGTSGDF. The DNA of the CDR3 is TGTGCCAGCAGCAAAGGGACATCGGGAGACTTC.

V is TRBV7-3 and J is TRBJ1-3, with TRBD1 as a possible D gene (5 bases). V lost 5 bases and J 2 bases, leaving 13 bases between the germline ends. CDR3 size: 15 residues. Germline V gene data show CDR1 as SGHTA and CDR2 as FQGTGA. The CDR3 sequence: CASSLGRDPGNTIYF. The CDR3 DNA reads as TGTGCCAGCAGCCTAGGAAGGGACCCTGGAAACACCATATATTTT.

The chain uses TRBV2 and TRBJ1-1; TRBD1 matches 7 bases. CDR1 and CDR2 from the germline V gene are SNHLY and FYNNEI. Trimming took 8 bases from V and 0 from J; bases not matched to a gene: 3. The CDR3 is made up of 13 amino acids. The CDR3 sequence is CASETGMNTEAFF. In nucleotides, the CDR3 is TGTGCCAGCGAGACAGGGATGAACACTGAAGCTTTCTTT. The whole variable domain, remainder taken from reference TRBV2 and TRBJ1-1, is EPEVTQTPSHQVTQMGQEVILRCVPISNHLYFYWYRQILGQKVEFLVSFYNNEISEKSEIFDDQFSVERPDGSNFTLKIRSTKLEDSAMYFCASETGMNTEAFFGQGTRLTVV.